This TCR beta chain was identified during a study of cytomegalovirus exposure and HLA in healthy donors. Primers for the PCR totalled 60 Vbeta and 13 Jbeta. Libraries were prepared by immunoSEQ multiplex PCR; TCRdb keeps only in-frame clonotypes and omits some of them. The sample holds about 74,000 clones; around 70% are singletons and the top ten take approximately 10%. As to this clone: Its antigen remains unidentified.

Study conclusions and caveats: Presence/absence analyses treated sequencing depth as roughly uniform across donors.

What was sequenced was PBMCs. The receptor was isolated from a middle-aged woman in good health and CMV-seropositive.

CDR3: CATSSIGTSGYNEQFF. DNA for the CDR3: TGTGCCACCAGCAGTATTGGGACTAGCGGCTACAATGAGCAGTTCTTC. The chain employs TRBV6-6 and TRBJ2-1; 11 bases match TRBD2. The CDR3 has 16 residues. The V gene end was trimmed by 10 bases and the J gene end by 3 bases; junction bases not matched to a gene: 11. Looked up from germline, CDR1 is MNHNY and CDR2 is SVGAGI (reference sequence).